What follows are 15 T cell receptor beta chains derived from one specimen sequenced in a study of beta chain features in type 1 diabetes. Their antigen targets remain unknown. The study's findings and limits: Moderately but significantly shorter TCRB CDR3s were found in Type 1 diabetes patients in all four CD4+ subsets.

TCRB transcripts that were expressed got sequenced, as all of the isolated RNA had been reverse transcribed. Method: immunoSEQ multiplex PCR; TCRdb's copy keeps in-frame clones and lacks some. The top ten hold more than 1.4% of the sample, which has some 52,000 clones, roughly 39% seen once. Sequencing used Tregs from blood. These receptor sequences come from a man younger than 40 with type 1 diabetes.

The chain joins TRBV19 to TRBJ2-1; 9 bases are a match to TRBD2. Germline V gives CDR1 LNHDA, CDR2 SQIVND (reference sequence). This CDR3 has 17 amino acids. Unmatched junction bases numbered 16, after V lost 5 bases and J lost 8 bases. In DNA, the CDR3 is TGTGCCAGTAGTGTGACCGGGACTAGCTCTAGAGGCGATGAGCAGTTCTTC. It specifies CASSVTGTSSRGDEQFF.

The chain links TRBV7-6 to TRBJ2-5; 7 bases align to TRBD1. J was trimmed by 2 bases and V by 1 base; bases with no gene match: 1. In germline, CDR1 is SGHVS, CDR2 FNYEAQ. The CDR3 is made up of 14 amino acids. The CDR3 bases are TGTGCCAGCAGCTTAGTACAGGGGCAAGAGACCCAGTACTTC. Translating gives CASSLVQGQETQYF.

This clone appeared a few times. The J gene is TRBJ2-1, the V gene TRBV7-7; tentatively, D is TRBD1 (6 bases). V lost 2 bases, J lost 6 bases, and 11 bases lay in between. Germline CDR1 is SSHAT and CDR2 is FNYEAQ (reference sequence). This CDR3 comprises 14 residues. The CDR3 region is CASSLTGTSNEQFF. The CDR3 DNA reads TGTGCCAGCAGCTTAACAGGGACGAGCAATGAGCAGTTCTTC. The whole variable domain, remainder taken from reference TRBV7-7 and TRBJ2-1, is GAGVSQSPRYKVTKRGQDVTLRCDPISSHATLYWYQQALGQGPEFLTYFNYEAQPDKSGLPSDRFSAERPEGSISTLTIQRTEQRDSAMYRCASSLTGTSNEQFFGPGTRLTVL.

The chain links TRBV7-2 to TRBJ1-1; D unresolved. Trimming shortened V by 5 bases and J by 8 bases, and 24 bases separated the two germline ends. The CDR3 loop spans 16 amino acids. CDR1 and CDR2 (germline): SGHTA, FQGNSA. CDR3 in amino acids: CASSPRLLGRGQEAFF. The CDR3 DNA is TGTGCCAGCAGCCCCCGCCTCCTCGGACGGGGTCAAGAAGCTTTCTTT.

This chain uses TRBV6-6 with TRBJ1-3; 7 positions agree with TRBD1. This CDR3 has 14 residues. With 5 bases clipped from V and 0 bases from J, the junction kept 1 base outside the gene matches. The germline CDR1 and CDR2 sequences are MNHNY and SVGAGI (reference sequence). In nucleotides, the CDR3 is TGTGCCAGCAGTGGGACAGCCTCTGGAAACACCATATATTTT. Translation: CASSGTASGNTIYF.

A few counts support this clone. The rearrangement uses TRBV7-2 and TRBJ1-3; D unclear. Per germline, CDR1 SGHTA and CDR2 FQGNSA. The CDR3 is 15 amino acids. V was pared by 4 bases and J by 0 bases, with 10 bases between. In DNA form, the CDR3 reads TGTGCCAGCAGCTCCCTTCAGGCCTCTGGAAACACCATATATTTT. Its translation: CASSSLQASGNTIYF.

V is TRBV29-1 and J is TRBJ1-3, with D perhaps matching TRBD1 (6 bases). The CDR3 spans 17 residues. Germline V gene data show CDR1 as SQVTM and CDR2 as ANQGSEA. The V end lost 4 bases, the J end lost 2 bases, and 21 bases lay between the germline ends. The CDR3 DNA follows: TGCAGCGTTGTGCGGGGGGCAACGGACAGACCTGGAAACACCATATATTTT. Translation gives CSVVRGATDRPGNTIYF.

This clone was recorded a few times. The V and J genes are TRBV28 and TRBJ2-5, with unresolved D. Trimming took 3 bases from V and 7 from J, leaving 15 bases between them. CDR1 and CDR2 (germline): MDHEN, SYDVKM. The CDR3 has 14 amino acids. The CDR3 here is CASSLAHSAWTQYF. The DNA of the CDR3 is TGTGCCAGCAGTTTGGCGCACAGTGCTTGGACCCAGTACTTC.

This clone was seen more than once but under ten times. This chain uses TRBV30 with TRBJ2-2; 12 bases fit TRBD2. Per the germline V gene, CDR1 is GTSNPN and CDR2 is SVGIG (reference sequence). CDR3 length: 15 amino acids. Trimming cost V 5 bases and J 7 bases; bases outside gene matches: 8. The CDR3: CAWASGRAYGGELFF. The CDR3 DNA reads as TGTGCCTGGGCTAGCGGGAGGGCCTATGGCGGGGAGCTGTTTTTT.

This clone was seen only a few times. For the CDR3, the DNA is TGTGCCAGCAGCTTGAGGACTAGCGGAATCTACGAGCAGTACTTC. Protein product: CASSLRTSGIYEQYF. The genes are TRBV7-8 and TRBJ2-7; 10 bases agree with TRBD2. J gave up 3 bases and V 3 bases, and 5 bases lay outside the gene matches. CDR3 length: 15 amino acids. Germline assignment: CDR1 SGHVS and CDR2 FQNEAQ.

The chain's CDR3 is CATSQGFDYGYTF. The CDR3 DNA reads as TGTGCCACCTCCCAGGGTTTCGACTATGGCTACACCTTC. The chain links TRBV15 to TRBJ1-2, with a possible D match to TRBD1 (5 bases). The CDR3 runs to 13 residues. CDR1 and CDR2 from the germline V gene are LNHNV and YYDKDF (reference sequence). The V gene lost 8 bases and the J gene lost 3 bases, with 13 bases spanning the gap.

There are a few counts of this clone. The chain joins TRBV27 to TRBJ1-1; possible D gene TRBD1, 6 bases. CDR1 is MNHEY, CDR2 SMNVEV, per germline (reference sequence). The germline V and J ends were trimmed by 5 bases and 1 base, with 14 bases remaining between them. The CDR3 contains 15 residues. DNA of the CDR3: TGTGCCAGCAGTCCAGGGGTGGACAGGAACACTGAAGCTTTCTTT. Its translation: CASSPGVDRNTEAFF.

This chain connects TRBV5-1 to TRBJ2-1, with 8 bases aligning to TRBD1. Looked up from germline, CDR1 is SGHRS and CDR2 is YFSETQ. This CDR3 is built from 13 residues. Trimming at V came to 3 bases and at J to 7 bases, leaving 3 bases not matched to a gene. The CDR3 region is CASSSGGGNEQFF. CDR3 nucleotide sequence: TGCGCCAGCAGCTCAGGGGGCGGGAATGAGCAGTTCTTC. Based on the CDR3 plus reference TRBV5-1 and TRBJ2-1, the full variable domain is KAGVTQTPRYLIKTRGQQVTLSCSPISGHRSVSWYQQTPGQGLQFLFEYFSETQRNKGNFPGRFSGRQFSNSRSEMNVSTLELGDSALYLCASSSGGGNEQFFGPGTRLTVL.

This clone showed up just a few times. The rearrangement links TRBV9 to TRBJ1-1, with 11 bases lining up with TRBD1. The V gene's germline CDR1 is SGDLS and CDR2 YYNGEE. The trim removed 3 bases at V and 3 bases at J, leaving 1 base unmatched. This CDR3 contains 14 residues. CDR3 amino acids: CASSGGQGDTEAFF. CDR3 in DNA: TGTGCCAGCAGCGGGGGACAGGGGGACACTGAAGCTTTCTTT.

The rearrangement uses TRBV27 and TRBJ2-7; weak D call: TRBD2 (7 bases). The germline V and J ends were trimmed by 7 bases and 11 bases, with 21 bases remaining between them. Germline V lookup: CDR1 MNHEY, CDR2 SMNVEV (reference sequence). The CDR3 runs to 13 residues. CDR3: CASTQKGGGSEYF. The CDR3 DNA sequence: TGTGCCAGCACCCAAAAGGGGGGCGGGAGCGAGTACTTC.